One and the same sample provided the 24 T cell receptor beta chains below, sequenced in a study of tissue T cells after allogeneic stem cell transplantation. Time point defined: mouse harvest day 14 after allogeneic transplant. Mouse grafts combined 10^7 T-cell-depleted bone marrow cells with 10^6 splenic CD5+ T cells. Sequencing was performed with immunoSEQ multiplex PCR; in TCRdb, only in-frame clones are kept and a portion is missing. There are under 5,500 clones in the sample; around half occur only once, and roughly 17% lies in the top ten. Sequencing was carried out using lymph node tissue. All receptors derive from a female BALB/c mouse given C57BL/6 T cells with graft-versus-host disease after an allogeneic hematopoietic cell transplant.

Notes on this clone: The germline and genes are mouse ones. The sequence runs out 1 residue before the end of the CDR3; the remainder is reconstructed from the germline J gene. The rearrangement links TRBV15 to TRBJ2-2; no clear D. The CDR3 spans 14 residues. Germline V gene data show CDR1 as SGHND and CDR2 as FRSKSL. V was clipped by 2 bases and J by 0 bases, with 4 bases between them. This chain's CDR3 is CASSLNANTGQLYF. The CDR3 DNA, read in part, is TGTGCCAGCAGTTTAAATGCAAACACCGGGCAGCTCTAC.

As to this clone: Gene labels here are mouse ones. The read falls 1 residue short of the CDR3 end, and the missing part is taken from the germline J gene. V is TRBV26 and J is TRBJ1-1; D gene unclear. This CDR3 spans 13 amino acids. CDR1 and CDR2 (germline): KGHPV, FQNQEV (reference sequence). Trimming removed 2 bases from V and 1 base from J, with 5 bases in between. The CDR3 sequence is CASSLQVNTEVFF. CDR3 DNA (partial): TGTGCCAGCAGTCTGCAGGTAAACACAGAAGTCTTC.

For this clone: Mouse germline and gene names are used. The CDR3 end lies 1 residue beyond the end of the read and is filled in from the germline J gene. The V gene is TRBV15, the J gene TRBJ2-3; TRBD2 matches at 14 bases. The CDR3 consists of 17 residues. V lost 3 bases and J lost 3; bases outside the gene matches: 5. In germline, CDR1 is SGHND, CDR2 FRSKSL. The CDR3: CASSLGTGGARAETLYF. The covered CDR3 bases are TGTGCCAGCAGTTTGGGGACTGGGGGGGCGAGAGCAGAAACGCTGTAT.

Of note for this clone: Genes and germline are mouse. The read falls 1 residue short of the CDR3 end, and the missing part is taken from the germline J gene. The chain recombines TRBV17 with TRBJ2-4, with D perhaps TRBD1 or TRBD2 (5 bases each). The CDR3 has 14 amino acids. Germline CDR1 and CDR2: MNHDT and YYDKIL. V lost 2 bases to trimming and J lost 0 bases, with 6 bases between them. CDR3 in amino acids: CASSRRGSQNTLYF. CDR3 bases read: TGTGCTAGCAGTAGACGGGGGAGTCAAAACACCTTGTAC.

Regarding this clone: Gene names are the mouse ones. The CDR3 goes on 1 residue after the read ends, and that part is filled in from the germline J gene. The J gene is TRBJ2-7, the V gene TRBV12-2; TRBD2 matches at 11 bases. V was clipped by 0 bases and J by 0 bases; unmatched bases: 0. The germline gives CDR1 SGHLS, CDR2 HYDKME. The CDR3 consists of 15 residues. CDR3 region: CASSLDWGGSYEQYF. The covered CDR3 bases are TGTGCCAGCTCTCTCGACTGGGGGGGCTCCTATGAACAGTAC. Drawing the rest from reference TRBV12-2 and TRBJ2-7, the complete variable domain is NSGVVQSPRYIIKGKGERSILKCIPISGHLSVAWYQQTQGQELKFFIQHYDKMERDKGNLPSRFSVQQFDDYHSEMNMSALELEDSAVYFCASSLDWGGSYEQYFGPGTRLTVL.

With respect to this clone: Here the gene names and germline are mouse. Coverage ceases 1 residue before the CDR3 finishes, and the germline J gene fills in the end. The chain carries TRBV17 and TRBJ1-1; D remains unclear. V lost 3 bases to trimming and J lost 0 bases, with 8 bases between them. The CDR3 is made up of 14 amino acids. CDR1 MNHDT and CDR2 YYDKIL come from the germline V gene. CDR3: CASSRARANTEVFF. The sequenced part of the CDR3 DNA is TGTGCTAGCAGTAGGGCCAGAGCAAACACAGAAGTCTTC.

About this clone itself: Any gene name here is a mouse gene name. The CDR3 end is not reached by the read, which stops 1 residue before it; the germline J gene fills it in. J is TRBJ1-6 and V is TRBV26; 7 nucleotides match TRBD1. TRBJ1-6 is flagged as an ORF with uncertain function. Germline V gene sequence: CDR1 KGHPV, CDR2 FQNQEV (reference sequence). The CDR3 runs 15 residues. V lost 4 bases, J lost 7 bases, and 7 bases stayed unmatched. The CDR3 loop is CASSPYRGGNSPLYF. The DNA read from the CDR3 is TGTGCCAGCAGTCCGTACAGGGGAGGGAATTCGCCCCTCTAC.

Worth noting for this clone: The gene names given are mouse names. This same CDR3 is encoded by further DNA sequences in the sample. The DNA read from the CDR3 is TGTGCCAGCAGTCGGACAGGGGATGGAAATACGCTCTAT. Its protein is CASSRTGDGNTLY. The whole CDR3 sequence reads CASSRTGDGNTLYF. The J gene is TRBJ1-3, the V gene TRBV26, with TRBD1 matching over 9 bases. The read falls 1 residue short of the CDR3 end, and the missing part is taken from the germline J gene. The CDR3 has 14 residues. Germline V lookup: CDR1 KGHPV, CDR2 FQNQEV (reference sequence). Trimming at V came to 4 bases and at J to 3 bases, leaving 1 base not matched to a gene.

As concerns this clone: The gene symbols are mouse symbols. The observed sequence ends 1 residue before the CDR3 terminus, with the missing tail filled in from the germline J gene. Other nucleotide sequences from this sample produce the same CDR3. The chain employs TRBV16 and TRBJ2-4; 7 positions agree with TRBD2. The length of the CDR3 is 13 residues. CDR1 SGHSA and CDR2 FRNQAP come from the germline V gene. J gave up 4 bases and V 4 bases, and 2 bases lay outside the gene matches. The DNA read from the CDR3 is TGTGCAAGCAGCTCGACTGGGAAAAACACCTTGTAC. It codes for CASSSTGKNTLY. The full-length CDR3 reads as CASSSTGKNTLYF.

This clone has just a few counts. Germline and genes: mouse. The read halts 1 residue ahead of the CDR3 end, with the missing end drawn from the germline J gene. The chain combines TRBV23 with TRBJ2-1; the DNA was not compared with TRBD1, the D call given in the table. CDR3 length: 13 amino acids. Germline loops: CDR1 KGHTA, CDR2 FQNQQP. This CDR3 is CSSSRQGYAEQFF. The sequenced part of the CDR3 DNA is TGCTCCAGCAGTCGACAGGGCTATGCTGAGCAGTTC.

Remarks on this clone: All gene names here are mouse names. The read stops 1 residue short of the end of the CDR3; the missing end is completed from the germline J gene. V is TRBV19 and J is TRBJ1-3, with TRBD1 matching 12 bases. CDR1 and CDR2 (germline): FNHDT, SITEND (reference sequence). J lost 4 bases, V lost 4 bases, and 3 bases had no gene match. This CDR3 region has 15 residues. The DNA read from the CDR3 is TGTGCCAGCAGTGCCGGGACAGGGGGCGGAAATACGCTCTAT. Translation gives CASSAGTGGGNTLY. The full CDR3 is CASSAGTGGGNTLYF. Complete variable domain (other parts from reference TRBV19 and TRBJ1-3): GGIITQTPKFLIGQEGQKLTLKCQQNFNHDTMYWYRQDSGKGLRLIYYSITENDLQKGDLSEGYDASREKKSSFSLTVTSAQKNEMAVFLCASSAGTGGGNTLYFGEGSRLIVV.

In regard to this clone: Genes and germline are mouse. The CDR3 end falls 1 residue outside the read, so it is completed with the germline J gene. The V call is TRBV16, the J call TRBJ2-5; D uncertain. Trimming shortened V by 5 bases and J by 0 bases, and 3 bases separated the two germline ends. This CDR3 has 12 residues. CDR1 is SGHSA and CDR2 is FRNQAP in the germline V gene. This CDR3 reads CASSVNQDTQYF. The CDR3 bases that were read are TGTGCAAGCAGCGTTAACCAAGACACCCAGTAC.

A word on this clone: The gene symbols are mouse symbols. CDR3 protein: CASSLGLAETLYF. The covered CDR3 bases are TGTGCAAGCAGCTTAGGCCTTGCAGAAACGCTGTAT. The rearrangement uses TRBV16 and TRBJ2-3; D is ambiguous. Read coverage stops 1 residue before the CDR3 terminus; the germline J gene supplies the remainder. Trimming took off 1 base at V and 2 bases at J, with 4 bases between the two ends. Germline CDR1 and CDR2: SGHSA and FRNQAP. The CDR3 extends over 13 amino acids.

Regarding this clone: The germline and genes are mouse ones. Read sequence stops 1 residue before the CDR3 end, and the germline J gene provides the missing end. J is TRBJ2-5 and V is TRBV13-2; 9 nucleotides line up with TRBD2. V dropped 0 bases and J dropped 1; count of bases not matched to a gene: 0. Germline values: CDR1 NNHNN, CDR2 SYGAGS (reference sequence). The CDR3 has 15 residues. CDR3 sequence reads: CASGDAGGDQDTQYF. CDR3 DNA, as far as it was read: TGTGCCAGCGGTGATGCTGGGGGGGACCAAGACACCCAGTAC.

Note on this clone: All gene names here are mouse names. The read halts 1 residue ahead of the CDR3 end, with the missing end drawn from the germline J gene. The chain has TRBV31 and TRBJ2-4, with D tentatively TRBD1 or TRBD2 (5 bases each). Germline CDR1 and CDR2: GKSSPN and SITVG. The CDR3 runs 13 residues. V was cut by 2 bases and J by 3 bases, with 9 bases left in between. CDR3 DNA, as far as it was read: TGTGCCTGGAGTACGGGGGAACAAAACACCTTGTAC. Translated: CAWSTGEQNTLY. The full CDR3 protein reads CAWSTGEQNTLYF.

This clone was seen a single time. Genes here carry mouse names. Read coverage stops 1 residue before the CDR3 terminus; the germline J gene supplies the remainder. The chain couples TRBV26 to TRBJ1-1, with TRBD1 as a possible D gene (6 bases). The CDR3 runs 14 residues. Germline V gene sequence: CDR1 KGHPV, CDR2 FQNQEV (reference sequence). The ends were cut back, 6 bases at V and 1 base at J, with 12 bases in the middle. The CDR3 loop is CASRLPTGNTEVFF. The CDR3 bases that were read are TGTGCCAGCAGACTACCGACAGGGAACACAGAAGTCTTC.

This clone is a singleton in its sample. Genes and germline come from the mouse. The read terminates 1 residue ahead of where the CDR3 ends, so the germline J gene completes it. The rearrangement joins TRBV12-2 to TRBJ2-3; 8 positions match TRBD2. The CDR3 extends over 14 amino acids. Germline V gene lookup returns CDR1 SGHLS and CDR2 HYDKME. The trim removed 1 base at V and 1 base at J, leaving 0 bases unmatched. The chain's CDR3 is CASSLGLGAETLYF. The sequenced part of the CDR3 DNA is TGTGCCAGCTCTCTGGGACTGGGTGCAGAAACGCTGTAT.

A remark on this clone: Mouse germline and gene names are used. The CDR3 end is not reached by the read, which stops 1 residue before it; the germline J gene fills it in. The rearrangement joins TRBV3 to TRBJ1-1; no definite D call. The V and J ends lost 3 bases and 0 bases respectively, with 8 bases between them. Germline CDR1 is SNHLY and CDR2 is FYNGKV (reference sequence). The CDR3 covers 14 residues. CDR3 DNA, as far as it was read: TGTGCCAGCAGCTTGCGCCGTTCAAACACAGAAGTCTTC. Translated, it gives CASSLRRSNTEVF. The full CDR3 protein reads CASSLRRSNTEVFF. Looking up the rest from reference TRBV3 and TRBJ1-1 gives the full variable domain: GPKVLQIPSHQIIDMGQMVTLNCDPVSNHLYFYWYKQILGQQMEFLVNFYNGKVMEKSKLFKDQFSVERPDGSYFTLKIQPTALEDSAVYFCASSLRRSNTEVFFGKGTRLTVV.

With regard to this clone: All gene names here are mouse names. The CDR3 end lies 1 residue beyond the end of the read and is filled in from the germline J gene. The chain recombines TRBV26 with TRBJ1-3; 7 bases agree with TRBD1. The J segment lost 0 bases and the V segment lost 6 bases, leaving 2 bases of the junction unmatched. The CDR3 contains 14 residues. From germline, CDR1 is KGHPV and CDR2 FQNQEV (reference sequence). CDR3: CASRQGVSGNTLYF. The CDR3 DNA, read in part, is TGTGCCAGCAGGCAGGGGGTTTCTGGAAATACGCTCTAT.

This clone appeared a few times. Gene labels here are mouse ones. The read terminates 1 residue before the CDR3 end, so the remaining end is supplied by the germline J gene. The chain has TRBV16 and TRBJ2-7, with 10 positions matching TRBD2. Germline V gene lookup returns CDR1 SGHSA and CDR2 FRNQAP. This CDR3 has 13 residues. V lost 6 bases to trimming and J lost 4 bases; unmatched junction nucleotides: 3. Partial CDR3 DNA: TGTGCAAGCAGGGACTGGGGGTATTATGAACAGTAC. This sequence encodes CASRDWGYYEQY. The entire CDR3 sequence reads CASRDWGYYEQYF.

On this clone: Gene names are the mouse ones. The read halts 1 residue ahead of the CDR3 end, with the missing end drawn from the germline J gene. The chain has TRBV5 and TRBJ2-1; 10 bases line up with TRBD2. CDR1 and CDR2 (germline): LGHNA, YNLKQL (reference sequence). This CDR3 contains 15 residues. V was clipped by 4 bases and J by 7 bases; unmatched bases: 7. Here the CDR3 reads CASSLSGGARAEQFF. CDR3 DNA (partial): TGTGCCAGCAGCCTCTCTGGGGGGGCGCGGGCTGAGCAGTTC.

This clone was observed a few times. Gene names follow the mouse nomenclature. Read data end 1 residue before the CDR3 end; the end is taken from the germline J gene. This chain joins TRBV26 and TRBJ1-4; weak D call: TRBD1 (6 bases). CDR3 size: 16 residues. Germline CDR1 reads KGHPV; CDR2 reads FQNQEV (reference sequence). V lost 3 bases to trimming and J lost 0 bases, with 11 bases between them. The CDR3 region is CASSLPGQISNERLFF. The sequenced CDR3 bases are TGTGCCAGCAGTCTTCCGGGACAAATTTCCAACGAAAGATTATTT.

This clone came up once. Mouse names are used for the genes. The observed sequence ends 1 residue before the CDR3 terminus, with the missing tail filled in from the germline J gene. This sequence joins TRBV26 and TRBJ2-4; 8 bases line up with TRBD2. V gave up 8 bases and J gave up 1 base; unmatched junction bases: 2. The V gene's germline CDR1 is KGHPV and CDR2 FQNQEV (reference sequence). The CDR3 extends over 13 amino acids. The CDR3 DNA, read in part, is TGTGCCAGCGGGGGGGCGGGTCAAAACACCTTGTAC. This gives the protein CASGGAGQNTLY. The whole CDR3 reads CASGGAGQNTLYF.

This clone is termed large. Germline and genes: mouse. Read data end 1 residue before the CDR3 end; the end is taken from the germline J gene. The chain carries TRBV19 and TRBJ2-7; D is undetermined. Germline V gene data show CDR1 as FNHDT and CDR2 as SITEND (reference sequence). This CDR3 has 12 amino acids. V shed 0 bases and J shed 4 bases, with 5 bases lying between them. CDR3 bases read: TGTGCCAGCAGTATAGCCAATTATGAACAGTAC. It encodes CASSIANYEQY. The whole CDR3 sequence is CASSIANYEQYF.